A selection of T cell receptor beta chains follows, all from one sample in a study of CD8+ T cells in alopecia areata. TCRdb's copy holds only in-frame clones and misses some; the assay was immunoSEQ multiplex PCR. The sample holds 95,000 to 120,000 clones, 55% to 60% seen once. The sample in question was CD4+ T cells sorted from blood, obtained at week 24, from a patient treated with tofacitinib. The receptors here all came from a human donor with alopecia areata. CDR3s include the opening cysteine and the closing phenylalanine or tryptophan. Each record gives: D gene, J gene, clone size, V gene, CDR3 protein, CDR3 DNA. The D gene is left open where the match is weak. The size entry is marked missing in some rows and otherwise reads once, few, many or a size class.

>-|TRBJ2-5|-|TRBV11-2
CASRGGFQETQYF
TGTGCCAGCAGGGGGGGCTTCCAAGAGACCCAGTACTTC
>TRBD1|TRBJ2-7|few|TRBV7-8
CASSSPTGLYEQYF
TGTGCCAGCAGCTCCCCGACAGGGCTCTACGAGCAGTACTTC
>TRBD1|TRBJ2-5|few|TRBV7-2
CATSRDSLARTQYF
TGTGCAACCTCCCGGGACAGCCTCGCTCGTACCCAGTACTTC
>-|TRBJ1-2|-|TRBV7-8
CASSLALRGQNYGYTF
TGTGCCAGCAGCTTAGCGCTAAGAGGTCAGAACTATGGCTACACCTTC
>-|TRBJ1-2|-|TRBV30
CAWRIGVGYGYTF
TGTGCCTGGAGGATTGGGGTTGGCTATGGCTACACCTTC
>-|TRBJ2-3|-|TRBV7-2
CASSLTRPPDTQYF
TGTGCCAGCAGCTTAACTCGGCCACCAGATACGCAGTATTTT
>TRBD2|TRBJ2-1|-|TRBV11-1
CASRYSGGYSNEQFF
TGTGCCAGCAGGTATAGCGGGGGATATTCCAATGAGCAGTTCTTC
>TRBD1|TRBJ1-1|-|TRBV30
CAWRRGQGRTEAFF
TGTGCCTGGAGGAGAGGACAGGGACGAACTGAAGCTTTCTTT
>TRBD2|TRBJ2-5|-|TRBV29-1
CSVAGTRTTQYF
TGCAGCGTTGCCGGGACTAGAACGACCCAGTACTTC
>TRBD1|TRBJ2-7|-|TRBV5-1
CASSSGTEYPYEQYF
TGCGCCAGCAGCTCCGGGACAGAGTATCCCTACGAGCAGTACTTC
>-|TRBJ2-3|-|TRBV21-1
CASSKAQRGATDTDTQYF
TGTGCCAGCAGCAAAGCTCAGCGGGGGGCCACGGACACAGATACGCAGTATTTT
>-|TRBJ1-2|-|TRBV4-2
CASSPNHYGYTF
TGTGCCAGCAGCCCGAACCACTATGGCTACACCTTC
>-|TRBJ2-5|-|TRBV10-3
CAIRSGERETQYF
TGTGCCATCAGATCGGGGGAGAGGGAGACCCAGTACTTC
>-|TRBJ1-2|-|TRBV11-1
CASSLAPGPKGYTF
TGTGCCAGCAGCTTAGCCCCCGGCCCAAAGGGCTACACCTTC
>-|TRBJ2-5|few|TRBV29-1
CSVVEGGETQYF
TGCAGCGTTGTCGAGGGGGGAGAGACCCAGTACTTC
>-|TRBJ2-3|-|TRBV30
CAWGPTTDTQYF
TGTGCCTGGGGCCCTACCACAGATACGCAGTATTTT
>-|TRBJ2-7|-|TRBV30
CAGSTVSYEQYF
TGTGCCGGGAGCACTGTTTCCTACGAGCAGTACTTC
>TRBD1|TRBJ1-4|-|TRBV29-1
CSVERGGGQGYEKLFF
TGCAGCGTTGAGAGAGGAGGGGGACAGGGGTATGAAAAACTGTTTTTT
>-|TRBJ1-2|few|TRBV10-2
CASSEDPWRGPGYTF
TGCGCCAGCAGTGAGGATCCCTGGCGGGGGCCCGGCTACACCTTC
>-|TRBJ1-6|-|TRBV2
CASSEFGVGSPLHF
TGTGCCAGCAGTGAGTTTGGGGTTGGATCACCCCTCCACTTT
>-|TRBJ2-5|-|TRBV5-1
CASSLLQAQETQYF
TGCGCCAGCAGCTTGTTACAGGCCCAAGAGACCCAGTACTTC
>TRBD2|TRBJ2-7|-|TRBV6-4
CASSSGGEQYF
TGTGCCAGCAGTTCCGGGGGGGAGCAGTACTTC
>-|TRBJ2-1|-|TRBV7-8
CASSLNRVGRGFYNEQFF
TGTGCCAGCAGCTTAAATCGAGTTGGCAGGGGCTTCTACAATGAGCAGTTCTTC
>-|TRBJ1-2|-|TRBV7-2
CASSLSEGWGYTF
TGTGCCAGCAGCCTCTCCGAGGGGTGGGGCTACACCTTC
>-|TRBJ2-3|-|TRBV10-3
CAISEPNMGTDTQYF
TGTGCCATCAGTGAGCCGAACATGGGGACAGATACGCAGTATTTT
>-|TRBJ2-7|few|TRBV29-1
CSVAGLGEQYF
TGCAGCGTTGCTGGTTTGGGGGAGCAGTACTTC
>-|TRBJ2-1|-|TRBV5-6
CASSLEGSGLYNEQFF
TGTGCCAGCAGCTTGGAGGGTAGCGGACTTTACAATGAGCAGTTCTTC
>-|TRBJ1-5|few|TRBV19
CASSIGHSNQPQHF
TGTGCCAGTAGTATTGGGCACTCGAATCAGCCCCAGCATTTT
>TRBD1|TRBJ1-2|few|TRBV2
CASTGTAGGGYGYTF
TGTGCCAGCACCGGGACGGCAGGGGGCGGCTATGGCTACACCTTC
>-|TRBJ2-3|few|TRBV29-1
CSVGGETDTQYF
TGCAGCGTTGGGGGGGAAACAGATACGCAGTATTTT
>TRBD1|TRBJ1-2|-|TRBV6-5
CASSYQLTGGNGYTF
TGTGCCAGCAGTTACCAGCTGACAGGGGGCAACGGCTACACCTTC
>-|TRBJ1-5|-|TRBV18
CASSPPYSNQPQHF
TGTGCCAGCTCACCACCTTATAGCAATCAGCCCCAGCATTTT
>-|TRBJ2-3|few|TRBV5-1
CASSLGFDTDTQYF
TGCGCCAGCAGCTTGGGGTTTGACACAGATACGCAGTATTTT
>TRBD1|TRBJ2-6|-|TRBV4-1
CASRSGPDRGLTGANVLTF
TGCGCCAGCAGGAGCGGACCCGACAGGGGGCTCACTGGGGCCAACGTCCTGACTTTC
>-|TRBJ1-5|-|TRBV4-1
CASSQDGTPDQPQHF
TGCGCCAGCAGCCAGGACGGGACGCCCGATCAGCCCCAGCATTTT
>TRBD2|TRBJ2-3|few|TRBV4-1
CASSRGPIRTSPGGQYF
TGCGCCAGCAGCCGCGGGCCCATACGGACTAGCCCCGGGGGGCAGTATTTT
>-|TRBJ1-1|-|TRBV7-9
CASSWPLGRRTEAFF
TGTGCCAGCAGCTGGCCGCTGGGGCGTCGTACTGAAGCTTTCTTT
>-|TRBJ1-1|-|TRBV29-1
CSAVGGAGTEAFF
TGCAGCGCAGTGGGAGGGGCGGGAACTGAAGCTTTCTTT
>-|TRBJ2-7|-|TRBV5-8
CASSRDSYEQYF
TGTGCCAGCAGCAGGGATTCCTACGAGCAGTACTTC
>TRBD2|TRBJ2-1|-|TRBV7-9
CASSPVPGTSGDEQFF
TGTGCCAGCAGCCCAGTCCCTGGGACTAGCGGTGATGAGCAGTTCTTC
>-|TRBJ2-3|-|TRBV6-5
CASSYSGTTDTQYF
TGTGCCAGCAGTTACTCCGGGACCACAGATACGCAGTATTTT
>-|TRBJ2-5|-|TRBV5-6
CASSLLETQYF
TGTGCCAGCAGCTTGTTGGAGACCCAGTACTTC
>-|TRBJ1-1|-|TRBV23-1
CASSQSDSCGNTEAFF
TGCGCCAGCAGTCAATCGGACAGCTGCGGCAACACTGAAGCTTTCTTT
>-|TRBJ1-2|-|TRBV2
CASSGGTGPQGYGYTF
TGTGCCAGCAGTGGCGGTACTGGGCCCCAGGGCTATGGCTACACCTTC
>-|TRBJ2-7|-|TRBV11-2
CASSLGTTYEQYF
TGTGCCAGCAGCTTGGGGACAACTTACGAGCAGTACTTC
>-|TRBJ1-1|-|TRBV30
CAWSPRNTEAFF
TGTGCCTGGAGCCCCAGGAACACTGAAGCTTTCTTT
>TRBD2|TRBJ2-5|-|TRBV29-1
CSAEGGYETQYF
TGCAGCGCCGAGGGAGGGTACGAGACCCAGTACTTC
>-|TRBJ2-7|few|TRBV7-2
CASSLGFSNMYEQYF
TGTGCCAGCAGCTTAGGGTTCTCGAATATGTACGAGCAGTACTTC
>-|TRBJ1-2|-|TRBV29-1
CSVDSQGDGGYTF
TGCAGCGTTGACTCGCAGGGTGATGGCGGCTACACCTTC
>TRBD1|TRBJ1-6|-|TRBV5-4
CASSGTTGEGSPLHF
TGTGCCAGCAGCGGCACTACAGGGGAGGGTTCACCCCTCCACTTT
>-|TRBJ1-3|few|TRBV5-4
CASSSIEQGTIYF
TGTGCCAGCAGCTCGATAGAACAGGGTACCATATATTTT
>TRBD2|TRBJ2-1|-|TRBV4-2
CASSPTRGGDNEQFF
TGTGCCAGCAGCCCAACTCGCGGGGGTGATAATGAGCAGTTCTTC
>-|TRBJ1-6|-|TRBV7-9
CASSLPNSPLHF
TGTGCCAGCAGCTTACCCAATTCACCCCTCCACTTT
>-|TRBJ1-4|-|TRBV30
CAWSVRGGVGKLFF
TGTGCCTGGAGTGTACGGGGTGGTGTCGGAAAACTGTTTTTT